A selection of T cell receptor beta chains follows, all from one sample in a study of post-analysis software for immune sequencing data. TCRdb recomputed calls from the PCR reads with MiXCR, one row per CDR3 protein. The table records 150,000 to 200,000 distinct CDR3 sequences, approximately 30% of them present only once. The specimen sequenced was blood. The receptor set was obtained from a girl aged 10 to 17 with multiple sclerosis. Each CDR3 is given with its conserved first and last residue. The D gene is left open where the match is weak. Clone size is shown for a subset of rows, as once, few, many or a class of expanded clone.

v_gene	abundance	j_gene	d_gene	CDR3nt	CDR3aa
TRBV15	medium-sized	TRBJ2-5	TRBD1	TGTGCCACCCGACAGGGACCTCAAGAGACCCAGTACTTC	CATRQGPQETQYF
TRBV5-4	few	TRBJ1-1	TRBD1	TGTGCCAGCAGCTTGACCAGGACAGGACCCCTGGCTTTCTTT	CASSLTRTGPLAFF
TRBV7-2	.	TRBJ2-1	TRBD2	TGTGCCAGCAGCTTACAGGGTAGCGGGCGGGATGAGCAGTTCTTC	CASSLQGSGRDEQFF
TRBV27	.	TRBJ1-1	.	TGTGCCAGCAGTCCCGGGACGGGGAACACTGAAGCTTTCTTT	CASSPGTGNTEAFF
TRBV14	few	TRBJ2-3	.	TGTGCCAGCAGCCCCCCGGGGACTAGCACAGATACGCAGTATTTT	CASSPPGTSTDTQYF
TRBV12-5	many	TRBJ2-7	TRBD1	TGTGCTAGTGCCTCCGGGACAGAGGCCTACGAGCAGTACTTC	CASASGTEAYEQYF
TRBV5-1	.	TRBJ1-2	.	TGCGCCAGCAGCCGCGACCCTGATGGCTACACCTTC	CASSRDPDGYTF
TRBV5-1	many	TRBJ2-1	TRBD2	TGCGCCAGCAGCCGTGACTTGACTAGCGGGAGGAGGAGATACTCCTACAATGAGCAGTTCTTC	CASSRDLTSGRRRYSYNEQFF
TRBV5-1	many	TRBJ2-5	TRBD2	TGCGCCAGCAGCGCCTACGGGACTAGGGGCGAGACCCAGTACTTC	CASSAYGTRGETQYF
TRBV23-1	many	TRBJ2-1	.	TGCGCCAGCAGTCAATCCATCAGCCTCTCCTACAATGAGCAGTTCTTC	CASSQSISLSYNEQFF
TRBV5-1	few	TRBJ1-6	TRBD1	TGCGCCAGCAGCTCACAGGGGGCGCTCGATAATTCACCCCTCCACTTT	CASSSQGALDNSPLHF
TRBV12-3/TRBV12-4	few	TRBJ1-2	TRBD1	TGTGCCAGCAGTTTTCAGGGAGGGGGCTCTGGCTACACCTTC	CASSFQGGGSGYTF
TRBV30	few	TRBJ1-1	.	TGTGCCTGGAATCAGGGCTCCTCGAACACTGAAGCTTTCTTT	CAWNQGSSNTEAFF
TRBV6-5	.	TRBJ2-1	.	TGTGCCAGCAGTTCCGGAGAAAGGGGTCCCGTATTACTAAACTACAATGAGCAGTTCTTC	CASSSGERGPVLLNYNEQFF
TRBV12-3/TRBV12-4	.	TRBJ1-5	TRBD1	TGTGCCAGCAGATGTGGACAGGGCAATCAGCCCCAGCATTTT	CASRCGQGNQPQHF
TRBV29-1	.	TRBJ1-1	.	TGCAGCGTCAAACAGGGTACGAGAAACACTGAAGCTTTCTTT	CSVKQGTRNTEAFF
TRBV15	.	TRBJ2-2	.	TGTGCCACCAGCGGAGGTCTGACGGACGGGTCCGGGGAGCTGTTTTTT	CATSGGLTDGSGELFF
TRBV19	many	TRBJ2-1	TRBD1	TGTGCCAGTAGTATGGGACAGGGGTTGCACAATGAGCAGTTCTTC	CASSMGQGLHNEQFF
TRBV11-2	many	TRBJ2-3	.	TGTGCCAGCAGCTTATCGGGCCGCCTCACAGATACGCAGTATTTT	CASSLSGRLTDTQYF
TRBV6-5	once	TRBJ2-7	TRBD1	TGTGCCAGCAGTTATGGGCAGGGGGCCAACGAGCAGTACTTC	CASSYGQGANEQYF
TRBV4-1	many	TRBJ2-1	TRBD2	TGCGCCAGCAGCCATGAACTAGCGGGAAGTACATATGAGCAGTTCTTC	CASSHELAGSTYEQFF
TRBV7-9	many	TRBJ2-7	.	TGTGCCAGCAGCTTCCGGACAGACTCCTACGAGCAGTACTTC	CASSFRTDSYEQYF
TRBV5-1	many	TRBJ1-1	TRBD1	TGCGCCAGCAGCTTTCGGGACAGAGACACTGAAGCTTTCTTT	CASSFRDRDTEAFF
TRBV9	.	TRBJ1-5	.	TGTGCCAGCTCCGAGTCGTGGGACCATAGCAGTCAGCCCCAGCATTTT	CASSESWDHSSQPQHF
TRBV28	few	TRBJ2-7	.	TGTGCCAGCAGTCTCCGGGACTTCACCTACGAGCAGTACTTC	CASSLRDFTYEQYF
TRBV12-3/TRBV12-4	few	TRBJ1-2	TRBD1	TGTGCCAGCAGCCCATTTTGGGGGACAGGCGGATCTAACTATGGCTACACCTTC	CASSPFWGTGGSNYGYTF
TRBV20-1	.	TRBJ2-7	TRBD2	TGCAGTGCTAGTGGCGGACCAGCGGGACCCAGCTCCTACAATGAGCAGTACTTC	CSASGGPAGPSSYNEQYF
TRBV5-1	few	TRBJ2-7	TRBD1	TGCGCCAGCAGCCCACCGCCGGGACAGGGGTCATACTCCTACGAGCAGTACTTC	CASSPPPGQGSYSYEQYF
TRBV7-3	.	TRBJ1-1	.	TGTGCCAGCAGCTTATCGCCGTCGGGAACTGAAGCTTTCTTT	CASSLSPSGTEAFF
TRBV6-5	.	TRBJ1-1	.	TGTGCCAGCAGGTACACAGGTTTCAGCACTGAAGCTTTCTTT	CASRYTGFSTEAFF
TRBV20-1	.	TRBJ1-2	TRBD1	TGCAGTGCTACCTCGAGGGGGACAGGGGTGGGCTACACCTTC	CSATSRGTGVGYTF
TRBV18	.	TRBJ1-1	.	TGTGCCAGCTCACCTGTTTTGAACACTGAAGCTTTCTTT	CASSPVLNTEAFF
TRBV6-2/TRBV6-3	few	TRBJ2-3	TRBD2	TGTGCCAGCAGTTACACTAGCGGGCCGAGCACGGATACGCAGTATTTT	CASSYTSGPSTDTQYF
TRBV28	many	TRBJ2-7	.	TGTGCCAGCAGTCCCGAAACAGGTCCCTACGAGCAGTACTTC	CASSPETGPYEQYF
TRBV6-1	.	TRBJ1-4	.	TGTGCCAGCAGACCGGGAGGGGGGTGGGGTGAAAAACTGTTTTTT	CASRPGGGWGEKLFF
TRBV20-1	many	TRBJ2-7	TRBD2	TGCAGTGCCCCCGCCACGGGAGGGACTAAGACCTACGAGCAGTACTTC	CSAPATGGTKTYEQYF
TRBV5-1	.	TRBJ2-1	TRBD2	TGCGCCAGCAGCCCGGGACTAACCAATGAGCAGTTCTTC	CASSPGLTNEQFF
TRBV20-1	.	TRBJ2-5	.	TGCAGTGCGAGTCGGACAGCTCAAGAGCCCCAGTACTTC	CSASRTAQEPQYF
TRBV5-1	few	TRBJ1-4	TRBD1	TGCGCCAGCACGTCAGGGGGCGCTTCTGAAAAACTGTTTTTT	CASTSGGASEKLFF
TRBV7-2	many	TRBJ2-3	.	TGTGCCAGCAGCCCCATAACTAGCACAGATACGCAGTATTTT	CASSPITSTDTQYF
TRBV27	many	TRBJ2-7	.	TGTGCCAGCAGTCAGGACAGTCTAGCCTACGAGCAGTACTTC	CASSQDSLAYEQYF
TRBV20-1	.	TRBJ2-5	TRBD2	TGCAGTGCCGTTAGCGGGACGGGAGAGACCCAGTACTTC	CSAVSGTGETQYF
TRBV12-3/TRBV12-4	.	TRBJ2-3	.	TGTGCCAGCAGTTCCGGGACTTCAGTGAGCACAGATACGCAGTATTTT	CASSSGTSVSTDTQYF
TRBV20-1	many	TRBJ2-1	.	TGCAGTGCTTCCGACTCCAACTTATACAATGAGCAGTTCTTC	CSASDSNLYNEQFF
TRBV27	many	TRBJ2-7	.	TGTGCCAGCAGTTTTATCGGGGACTACGAGCAGTACTTC	CASSFIGDYEQYF
TRBV5-1	.	TRBJ2-1	TRBD2	TGCGCCAGCAGCTATCGCCTAGCGGGAGGAGATGAGCAGTTCTTC	CASSYRLAGGDEQFF
TRBV18	few	TRBJ1-1	.	TGTGCCAGCTCACCCGCAACATCTGCCGGTGAAGCTTTCTTT	CASSPATSAGEAFF
TRBV7-9	few	TRBJ1-1	.	TGTGCCAGCAGCCCTTGGACCAAGAACACTGAAGCTTTCTTT	CASSPWTKNTEAFF
TRBV3-1	few	TRBJ1-6	TRBD1	TGTGCCAGCAGTCCGACAGGGGACGGAGGGCCCCTCCACTTT	CASSPTGDGGPLHF
TRBV12-3/TRBV12-4	many	TRBJ2-7	TRBD1	TGTGCCAGCAGGCAGACAGGGATCCACGAGCAGTACTTC	CASRQTGIHEQYF
TRBV5-1	.	TRBJ1-1	TRBD1	TGCGCCAGCAGCCAGGTGCAGGGGGCGGGAAGCACTGAAGCTTTCTTT	CASSQVQGAGSTEAFF
TRBV28	.	TRBJ1-1	TRBD1	TGTGTCAGCAGCATATGGGGACAGGCGGCCCTGAACACTGAAGCTTTCTTT	CVSSIWGQAALNTEAFF
TRBV29-1	many	TRBJ2-1	TRBD2	TGCAGCGTCGAATTACCGGGACTAGCGGGAGATGAGCAGTTCTTC	CSVELPGLAGDEQFF
TRBV28	.	TRBJ1-2	.	TGTGCCAGCAGTTTATCTTTTCGGGGCAGCAACTATGGCTACACCTTC	CASSLSFRGSNYGYTF
TRBV20-1	many	TRBJ2-1	.	TGCAGTGCTAGAGATCTGGAAGCGTACAATGAGCAGTTCTTC	CSARDLEAYNEQFF